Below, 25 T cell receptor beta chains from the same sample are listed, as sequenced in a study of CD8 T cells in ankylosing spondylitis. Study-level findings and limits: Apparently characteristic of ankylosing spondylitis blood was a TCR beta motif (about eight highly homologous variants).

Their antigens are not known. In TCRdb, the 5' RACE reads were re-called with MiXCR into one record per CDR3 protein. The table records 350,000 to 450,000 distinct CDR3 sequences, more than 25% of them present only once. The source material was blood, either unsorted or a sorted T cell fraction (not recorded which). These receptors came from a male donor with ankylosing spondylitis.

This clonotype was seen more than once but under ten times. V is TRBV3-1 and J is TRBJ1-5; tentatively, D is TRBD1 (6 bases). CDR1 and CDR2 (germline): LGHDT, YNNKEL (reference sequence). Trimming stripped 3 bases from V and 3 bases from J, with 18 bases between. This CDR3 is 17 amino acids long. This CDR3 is CASSHIVANRDNQPQHF. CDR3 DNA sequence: TGTGCCAGCAGCCATATCGTGGCCAACAGGGACAATCAGCCCCAGCATTTT.

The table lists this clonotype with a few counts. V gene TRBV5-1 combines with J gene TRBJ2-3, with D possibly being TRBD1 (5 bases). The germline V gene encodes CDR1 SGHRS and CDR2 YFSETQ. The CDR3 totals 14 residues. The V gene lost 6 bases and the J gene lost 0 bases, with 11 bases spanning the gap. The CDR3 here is CASKGIPSTDTQYF. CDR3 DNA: TGCGCCAGCAAGGGGATCCCTAGCACAGATACGCAGTATTTT.

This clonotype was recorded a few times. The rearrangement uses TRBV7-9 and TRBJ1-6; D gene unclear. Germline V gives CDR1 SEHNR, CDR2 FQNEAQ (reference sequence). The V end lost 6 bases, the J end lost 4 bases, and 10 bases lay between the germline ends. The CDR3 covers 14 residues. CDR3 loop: CASREGGYNSPLHF. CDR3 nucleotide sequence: TGTGCCAGCAGGGAGGGCGGATATAATTCACCCCTCCACTTT.

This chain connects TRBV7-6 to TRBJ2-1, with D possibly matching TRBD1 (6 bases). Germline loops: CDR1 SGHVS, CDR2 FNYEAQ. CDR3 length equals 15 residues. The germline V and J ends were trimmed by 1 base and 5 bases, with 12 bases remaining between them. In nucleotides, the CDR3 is TGTGCCAGCAGCTTAGAGGGACACCTAGACAATGAGCAGTTCTTC. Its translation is CASSLEGHLDNEQFF.

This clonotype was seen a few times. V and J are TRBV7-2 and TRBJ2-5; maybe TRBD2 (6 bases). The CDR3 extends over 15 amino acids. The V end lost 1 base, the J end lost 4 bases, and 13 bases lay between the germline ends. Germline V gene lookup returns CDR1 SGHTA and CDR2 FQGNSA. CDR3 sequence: CASSLEGVEGETQYF. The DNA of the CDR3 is TGTGCCAGCAGCTTAGAAGGGGTGGAGGGAGAGACCCAGTACTTC.

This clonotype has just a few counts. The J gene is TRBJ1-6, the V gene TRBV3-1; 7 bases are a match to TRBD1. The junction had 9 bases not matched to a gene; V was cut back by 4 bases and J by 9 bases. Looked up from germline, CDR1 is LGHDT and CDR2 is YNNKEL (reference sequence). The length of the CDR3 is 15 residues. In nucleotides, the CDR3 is TGTGCCAGCAGCCCTGGGTGGACAGGAGCTTCACCCCTCCACTTT. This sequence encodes CASSPGWTGASPLHF.

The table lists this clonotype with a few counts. In nucleotides, the CDR3 is TGTGCCAGCAGTTTGCCAGGGCGGATGGGGCCCCTCCACTTT. This sequence encodes CASSLPGRMGPLHF. The chain links TRBV12-3 or TRBV12-4 to TRBJ1-6; TRBD1 is a possible D gene (5 bases). The length of the CDR3 is 14 residues. V was pared by 3 bases and J by 13 bases, with 16 bases between.

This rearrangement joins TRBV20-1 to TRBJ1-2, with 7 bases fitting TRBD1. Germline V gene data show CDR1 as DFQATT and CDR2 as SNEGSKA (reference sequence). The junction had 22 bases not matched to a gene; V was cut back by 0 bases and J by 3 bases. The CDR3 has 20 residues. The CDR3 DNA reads TGCAGTGCTAGAGAAAGAGGGGCTCCGGCGCGACTTGGACAGGACTATGGCTACACCTTC. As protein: CSARERGAPARLGQDYGYTF.

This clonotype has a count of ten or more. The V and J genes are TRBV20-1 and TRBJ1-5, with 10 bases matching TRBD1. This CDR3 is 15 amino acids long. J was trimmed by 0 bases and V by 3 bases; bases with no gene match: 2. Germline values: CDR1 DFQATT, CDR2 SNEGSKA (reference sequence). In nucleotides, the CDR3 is TGCAGTGCTAGCTGGACAGGGGGTAGCAATCAGCCCCAGCATTTT. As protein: CSASWTGGSNQPQHF.

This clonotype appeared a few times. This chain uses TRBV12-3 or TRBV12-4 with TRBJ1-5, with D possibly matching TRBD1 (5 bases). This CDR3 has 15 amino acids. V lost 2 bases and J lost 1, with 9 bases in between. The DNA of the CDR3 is TGTGCCAGCAGTTTAATCCAGGGAAGCAATCAGCCCCAGCATTTT. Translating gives CASSLIQGSNQPQHF.

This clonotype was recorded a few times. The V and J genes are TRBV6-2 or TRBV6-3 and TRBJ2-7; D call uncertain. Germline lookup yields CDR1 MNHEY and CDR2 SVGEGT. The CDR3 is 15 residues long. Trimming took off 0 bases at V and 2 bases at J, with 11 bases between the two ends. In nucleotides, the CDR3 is TGTGCCAGCAGTTACTCGGCCTCACAGACCTACGAGCAGTACGTC. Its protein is CASSYSASQTYEQYV.

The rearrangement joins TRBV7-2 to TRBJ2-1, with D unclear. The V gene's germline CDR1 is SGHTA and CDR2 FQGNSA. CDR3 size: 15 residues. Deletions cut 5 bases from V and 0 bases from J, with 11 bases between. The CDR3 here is CASSLAFVSYNEQFF. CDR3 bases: TGTGCCAGCAGCCTTGCTTTCGTCTCCTACAATGAGCAGTTCTTC.

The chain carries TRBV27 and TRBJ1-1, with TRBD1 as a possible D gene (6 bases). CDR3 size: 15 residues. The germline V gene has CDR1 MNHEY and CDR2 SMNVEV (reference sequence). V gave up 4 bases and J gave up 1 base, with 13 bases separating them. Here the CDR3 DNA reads TGTGCCAGCAGTTCGGTGGGGGCTGAGAACACTGAAGCTTTCTTT. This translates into CASSSVGAENTEAFF.

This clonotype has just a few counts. CDR3 nucleotides: TGCGCCAGCGGTAACAGGGGATCGAACACCGGGGAGCTGTTTTTT. This codes for CASGNRGSNTGELFF. The chain carries TRBV4-1 and TRBJ2-2; 7 bases match TRBD1. This CDR3 is built from 15 residues. Unmatched junction bases numbered 6, after V lost 8 bases and J lost 0 bases. Germline V gene data show CDR1 as MGHRA and CDR2 as YSYEKL.

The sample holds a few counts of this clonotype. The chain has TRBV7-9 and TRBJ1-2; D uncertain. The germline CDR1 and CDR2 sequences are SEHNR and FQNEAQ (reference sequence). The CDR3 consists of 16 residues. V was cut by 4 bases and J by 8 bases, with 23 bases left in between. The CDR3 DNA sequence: TGTGCCAGCAGCTCCTCAGCGGCAGCCGGCTATGTAGGCTACACCTTC. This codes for CASSSSAAAGYVGYTF.

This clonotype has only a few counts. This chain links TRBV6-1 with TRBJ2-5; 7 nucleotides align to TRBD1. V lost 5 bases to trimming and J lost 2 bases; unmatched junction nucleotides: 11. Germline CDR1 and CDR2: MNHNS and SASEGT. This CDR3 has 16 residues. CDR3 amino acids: CASSIKTGSLQETQYF. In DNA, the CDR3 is TGTGCCAGCAGTATTAAGACAGGGAGCCTACAAGAGACCCAGTACTTC.

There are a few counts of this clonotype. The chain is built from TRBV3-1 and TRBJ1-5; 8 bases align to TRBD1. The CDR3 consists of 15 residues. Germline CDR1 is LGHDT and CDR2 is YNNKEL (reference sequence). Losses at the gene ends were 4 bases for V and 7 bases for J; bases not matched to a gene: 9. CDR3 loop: CASSRAGQEGQPQHF. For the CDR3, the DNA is TGTGCCAGCAGCCGAGCGGGACAGGAGGGACAGCCCCAGCATTTT.

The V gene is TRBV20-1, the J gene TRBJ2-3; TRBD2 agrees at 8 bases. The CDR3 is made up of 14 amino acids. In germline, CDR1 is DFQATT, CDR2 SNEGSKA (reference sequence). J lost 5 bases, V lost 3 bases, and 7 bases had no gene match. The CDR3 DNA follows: TGCAGTGCTAGGGGAAGCGGGAGCGGAGATACGCAGTATTTT. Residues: CSARGSGSGDTQYF.

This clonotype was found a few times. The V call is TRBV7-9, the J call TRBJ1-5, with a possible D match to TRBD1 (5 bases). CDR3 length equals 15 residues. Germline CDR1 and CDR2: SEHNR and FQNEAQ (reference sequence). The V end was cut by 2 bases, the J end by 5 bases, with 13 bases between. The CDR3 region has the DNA TGTGCCAGCAGCTTACTAGGGGTCGGGGATCAGCCCCAGCATTTT. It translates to CASSLLGVGDQPQHF.

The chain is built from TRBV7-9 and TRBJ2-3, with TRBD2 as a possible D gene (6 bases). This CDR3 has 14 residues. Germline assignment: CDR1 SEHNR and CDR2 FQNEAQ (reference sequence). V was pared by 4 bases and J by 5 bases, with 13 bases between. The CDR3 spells CASSSLLAVDTQYF. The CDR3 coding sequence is TGTGCCAGCAGCTCCTTACTAGCAGTAGATACGCAGTATTTT.

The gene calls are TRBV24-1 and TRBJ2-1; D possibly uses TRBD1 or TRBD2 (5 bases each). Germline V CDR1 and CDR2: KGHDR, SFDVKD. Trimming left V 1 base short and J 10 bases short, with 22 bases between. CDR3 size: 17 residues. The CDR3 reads CATSDFSTRSRGEEQFF. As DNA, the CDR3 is TGTGCCACCAGTGATTTTAGTACTAGGTCTAGGGGAGAGGAGCAGTTCTTC.

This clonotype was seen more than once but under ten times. CDR3: CSARDQTSGRDEQYF. The CDR3 nucleotides are TGCAGTGCTAGAGACCAGACTAGCGGGAGGGACGAGCAGTACTTC. The chain has TRBV20-1 and TRBJ2-7; the match to TRBD2 covers 14 bases. CDR3 length: 15 amino acids. Germline V CDR1 and CDR2: DFQATT, SNEGSKA (reference sequence). Unmatched junction bases numbered 3, after V lost 0 bases and J lost 5 bases.

CDR3 nucleotide sequence: TGTGCCAGCAGACGACTAGCGGGTGTCAATGAGCAGTTCTTC. Translating gives CASRRLAGVNEQFF. This chain uses TRBV5-4 with TRBJ2-1; TRBD2 matches at 10 bases. J was trimmed by 6 bases and V by 5 bases; bases with no gene match: 5. Germline values: CDR1 SGHNT, CDR2 YYREEE (reference sequence). This CDR3 comprises 14 residues.

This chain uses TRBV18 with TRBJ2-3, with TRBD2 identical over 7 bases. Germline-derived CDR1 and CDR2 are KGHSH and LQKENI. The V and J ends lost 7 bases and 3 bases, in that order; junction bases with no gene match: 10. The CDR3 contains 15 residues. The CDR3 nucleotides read TGTGCCAGCTTGGACTTTGCGGGAGTTACAGATACGCAGTATTTT. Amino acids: CASLDFAGVTDTQYF.

CDR3 in amino acids: CSARVATSGNNEQFF. In DNA, the CDR3 is TGCAGTGCTAGAGTGGCGACTAGCGGGAACAATGAGCAGTTCTTC. This sequence joins TRBV20-1 and TRBJ2-1; 11 bases agree with TRBD2. Unmatched junction bases numbered 4, after V lost 1 base and J lost 5 bases. The CDR3 is 15 residues long. CDR1 is DFQATT, CDR2 SNEGSKA, per germline (reference sequence).